This TCR beta chain was identified during a study of T cell responses to AZD1222 COVID-19 vaccine. Trimming stripped 5 bases from V and 0 bases from J, with 13 bases between. Germline CDR1 is MGHRA and CDR2 is YSYEKL. This CDR3 region has 15 residues. The repertoire was sequenced with immunoSEQ multiplex PCR; TCRdb's copy has only in-frame clones and lacks some. The table lists some 190,000 clones, around nine tenths of them singletons. Material: peripheral blood, obtained 28 days after the second AZD1222 dose. This clonotype was obtained from an adult who received the AZD1222 COVID-19 vaccine. V usage is TRBV4-1 and J usage is TRBJ1-1; a possible D gene is TRBD1 (5 bases). The CDR3 protein is CASSDSRALNTEAFF. CDR3 nucleotides: TGCGCCAGCAGCGACTCCAGGGCCTTGAACACTGAAGCTTTCTTT.